This TCR beta chain was identified in a study of shared clonotypes between healthy human individuals. Findings and caveats of the study: Generally, naive subsets came out with larger estimated richness than memory subsets.

Concerning this clone itself: No antigen is known for it. Other DNA sequences in this sample translate to the same CDR3.

Per germline, CDR1 MDHEN and CDR2 SYDVKM. CDR3 length: 15 amino acids. The V gene end was trimmed by 6 bases and the J gene end by 0 bases; junction bases not matched to a gene: 3. The assay was immunoSEQ multiplex PCR, and TCRdb's table has in-frame clones only and misses some. The sample includes over 950,000 clones, 70% to 85% of them seen just once. The donors were all Caucasian adults (living in Nashville, Tennessee). This clonotype was sampled from a man aged 18 to 30 in good health. Some clones in this sample may be carry-over from other donors' samples. Sequences were obtained from memory CD4+ T cells from PBMCs. Subset given: CD45RA-negative fraction. V usage is TRBV28 and J usage is TRBJ2-7; 12 positions match TRBD2. DNA for the CDR3: TGTGCCAGCAGACCTAGCGGGAGGGCCTCCTACGAGCAGTACTTC. This encodes CASRPSGRASYEQYF.